This T cell receptor (beta chain) originates from a study of blood T cell repertoires in COVID-19. Turning to the study itself: COVID-19 samples, acute and convalescent, were from the United States, Italy and Spain. From T cells, B-cell-depleted T cells, or PBMCs came the material, which was cDNA or gDNA.

Original analysis: Amplification of reference gene primers was used by the study to estimate nucleated cell counts. Assay: immunoSEQ multiplex PCR; the TCRdb copy retains only in-frame clones and omits some. V and J calls and clone size follow that table, whereas D and trimming were derived from the DNA. Among more than 90,000 clones listed, roughly 85% were seen once. V gave up 6 bases and J gave up 6 bases; unmatched junction bases: 14. The germline V gene encodes CDR1 MDHEN and CDR2 SYDVKM. The CDR3 consists of 16 residues. The gene calls are TRBV28 and TRBJ2-3; 8 bases are shared with TRBD1. This TCR came from an elderly man with acute or convalescent COVID-19. Sequencing was done on a sample of peripheral blood. The DNA for the CDR3 is TGTGCCAGCAGCCGTAGGAGGACAGGGATAGGGGATACGCAGTATTTT. Translation: CASSRRRTGIGDTQYF.